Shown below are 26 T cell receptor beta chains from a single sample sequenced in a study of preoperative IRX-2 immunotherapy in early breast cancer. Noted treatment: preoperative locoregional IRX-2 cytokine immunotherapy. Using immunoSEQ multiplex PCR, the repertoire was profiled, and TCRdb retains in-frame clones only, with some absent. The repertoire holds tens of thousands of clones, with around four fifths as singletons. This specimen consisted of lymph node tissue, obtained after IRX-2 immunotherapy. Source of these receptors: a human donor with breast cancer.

CDR3 sequence (DNA): TGTGCCAGCAGTACGGGACAAGTTAATGAAAAACTGTTTTTT. The encoded protein is CASSTGQVNEKLFF. The chain recombines TRBV11-3 with TRBJ1-4; D may be TRBD1 (6 bases). The CDR3 extends over 14 amino acids. V lost 6 bases and J 4 bases, leaving 12 bases between the germline ends. Germline CDR1 reads SGHNT; CDR2 reads YENEEA. Full variable domain (rest looked up from reference TRBV11-3 and TRBJ1-4): EAGVVQSPRYKIIEKKQPVAFWCNPISGHNTLYWYLQNLGQGPELLIRYENEEAVDDSQLPKDRFSAERLKGVDSTLKIQPAELGDSAVYLCASSTGQVNEKLFFGSGTQLSVL.

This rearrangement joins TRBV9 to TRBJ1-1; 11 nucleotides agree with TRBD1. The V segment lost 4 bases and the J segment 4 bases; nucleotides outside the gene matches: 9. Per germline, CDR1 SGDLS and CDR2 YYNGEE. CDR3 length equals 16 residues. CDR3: CASSPTTGQGATEAFF. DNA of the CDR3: TGTGCCAGCAGCCCCACCACTGGACAGGGGGCCACTGAAGCTTTCTTT.

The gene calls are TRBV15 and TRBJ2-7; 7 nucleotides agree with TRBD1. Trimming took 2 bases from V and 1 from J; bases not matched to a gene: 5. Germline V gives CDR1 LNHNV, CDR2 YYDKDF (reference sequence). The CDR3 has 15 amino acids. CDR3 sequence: CATSRPGQRSYEQYF. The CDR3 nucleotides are TGTGCCACCAGCAGACCGGGACAGAGGTCCTACGAGCAGTACTTC.

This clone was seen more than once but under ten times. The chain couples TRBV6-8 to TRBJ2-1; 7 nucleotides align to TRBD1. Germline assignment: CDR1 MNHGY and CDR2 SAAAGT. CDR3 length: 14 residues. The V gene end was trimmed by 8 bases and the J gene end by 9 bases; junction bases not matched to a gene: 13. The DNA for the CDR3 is TGTGCCAGCCTGGGACAGCGATTCGAAGGTGAGCAGTTCTTC. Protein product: CASLGQRFEGEQFF.

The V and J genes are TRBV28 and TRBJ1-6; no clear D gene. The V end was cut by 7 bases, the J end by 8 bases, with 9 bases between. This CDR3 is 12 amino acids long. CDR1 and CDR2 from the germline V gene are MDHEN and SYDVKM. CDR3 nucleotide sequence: TGTGCCAGCAAGGCTAGCGATTCACCCCTCCACTTT. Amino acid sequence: CASKASDSPLHF. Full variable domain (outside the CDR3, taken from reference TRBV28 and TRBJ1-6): DVKVTQSSRYLVKRTGEKVFLECVQDMDHENMFWYRQDPGLGLRLIYFSYDVKMKEKGDIPEGYSVSREKKERFSLILESASTNQTSMYLCASKASDSPLHFGNGTRLTVT.

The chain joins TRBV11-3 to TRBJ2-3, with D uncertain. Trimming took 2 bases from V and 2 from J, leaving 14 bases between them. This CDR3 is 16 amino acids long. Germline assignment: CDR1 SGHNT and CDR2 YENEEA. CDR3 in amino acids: CASSLTGPLSTDTQYF. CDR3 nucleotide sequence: TGTGCCAGCAGCTTAACCGGGCCCCTGTCCACAGATACGCAGTATTTT.

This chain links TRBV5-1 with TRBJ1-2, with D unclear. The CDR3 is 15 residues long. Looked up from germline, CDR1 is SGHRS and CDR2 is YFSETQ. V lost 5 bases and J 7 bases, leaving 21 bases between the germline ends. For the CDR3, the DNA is TGCGCCAGCAGTCCTCTGGAGCCTGGAGGGCTTGGCTACACCTTC. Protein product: CASSPLEPGGLGYTF.

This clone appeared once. The CDR3 sequence: CSVEGRDRETYEQYF. Written as DNA, the CDR3 is TGCAGCGTTGAAGGCCGGGACAGAGAAACCTACGAGCAGTACTTC. The chain links TRBV29-1 to TRBJ2-7; 7 bases are a match to TRBD1. CDR1 and CDR2 from the germline V gene are SQVTM and ANQGSEA. The CDR3 is made up of 15 amino acids. V was clipped by 1 base and J by 2 bases; unmatched bases: 8.

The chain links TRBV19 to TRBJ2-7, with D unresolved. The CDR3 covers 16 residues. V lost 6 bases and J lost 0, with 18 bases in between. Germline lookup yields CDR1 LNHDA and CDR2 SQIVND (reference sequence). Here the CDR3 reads CASSPNRVISSYEQYF. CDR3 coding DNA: TGTGCCAGTAGCCCCAACCGGGTAATAAGCTCCTACGAGCAGTACTTC.

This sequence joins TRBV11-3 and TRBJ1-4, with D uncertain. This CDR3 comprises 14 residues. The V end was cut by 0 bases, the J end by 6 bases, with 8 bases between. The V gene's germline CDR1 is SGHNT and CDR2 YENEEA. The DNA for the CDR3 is TGTGCCAGCAGCTTAGAGAACAGAGATGAAAAACTGTTTTTT. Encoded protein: CASSLENRDEKLFF.

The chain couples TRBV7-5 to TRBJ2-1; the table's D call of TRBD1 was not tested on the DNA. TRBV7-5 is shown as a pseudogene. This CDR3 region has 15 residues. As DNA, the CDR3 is TGTGCCAGCATCGTCTGGACAGGGGGTTACAATGAGCAGTTCTTC. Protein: CASIVWTGGYNEQFF.

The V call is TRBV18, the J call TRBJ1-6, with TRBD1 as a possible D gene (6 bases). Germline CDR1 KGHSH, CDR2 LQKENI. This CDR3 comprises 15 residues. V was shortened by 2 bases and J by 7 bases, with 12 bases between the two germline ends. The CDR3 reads CASSPIQGTNSPLHF. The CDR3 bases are TGTGCCAGCTCACCAATACAGGGTACGAATTCACCCCTCCACTTT.

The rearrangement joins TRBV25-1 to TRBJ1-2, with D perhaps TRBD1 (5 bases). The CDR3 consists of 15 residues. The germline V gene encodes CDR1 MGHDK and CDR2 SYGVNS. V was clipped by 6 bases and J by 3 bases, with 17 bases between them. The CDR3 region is CASRPTLGGDYGYTF. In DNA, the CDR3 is TGTGCCAGCAGACCGACGCTGGGGGGGGACTATGGCTACACCTTC.

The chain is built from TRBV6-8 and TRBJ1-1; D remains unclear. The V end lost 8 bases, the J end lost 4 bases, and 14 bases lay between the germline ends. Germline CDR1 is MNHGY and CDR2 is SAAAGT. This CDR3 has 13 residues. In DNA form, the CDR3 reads TGTGCCAGCTCTAGGGTTTTGGGCACTGAAGCTTTCTTT. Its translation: CASSRVLGTEAFF.

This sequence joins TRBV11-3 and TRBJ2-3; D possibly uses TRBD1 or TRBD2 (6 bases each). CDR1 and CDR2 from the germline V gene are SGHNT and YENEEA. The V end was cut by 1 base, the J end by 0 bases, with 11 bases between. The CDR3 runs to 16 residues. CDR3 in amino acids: CASSLVGGGSTDTQYF. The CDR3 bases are TGTGCCAGCAGCTTAGTGGGGGGCGGGAGCACAGATACGCAGTATTTT.

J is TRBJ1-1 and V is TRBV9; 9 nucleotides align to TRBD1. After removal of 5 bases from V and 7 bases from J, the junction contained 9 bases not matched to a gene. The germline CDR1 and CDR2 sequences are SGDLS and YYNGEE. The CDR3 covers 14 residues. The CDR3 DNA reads TGTGCCAGCAGTGAAGAACAGGGGGCAGGTGAAGCTTTCTTT. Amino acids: CASSEEQGAGEAFF.

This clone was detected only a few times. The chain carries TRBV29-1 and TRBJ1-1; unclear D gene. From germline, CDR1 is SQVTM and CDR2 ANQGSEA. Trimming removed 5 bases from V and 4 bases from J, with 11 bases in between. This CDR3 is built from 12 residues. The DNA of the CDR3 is TGCAGCGTTACCGTATTGGGCACTGAAGCTTTCTTT. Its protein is CSVTVLGTEAFF.

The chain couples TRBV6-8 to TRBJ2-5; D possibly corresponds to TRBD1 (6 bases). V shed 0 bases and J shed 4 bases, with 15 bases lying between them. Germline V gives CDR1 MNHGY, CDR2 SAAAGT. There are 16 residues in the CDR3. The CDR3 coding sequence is TGTGCCAGCAGTTACTCGAGCGAAGGGGGAAGAGAGACCCAGTACTTC. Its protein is CASSYSSEGGRETQYF.

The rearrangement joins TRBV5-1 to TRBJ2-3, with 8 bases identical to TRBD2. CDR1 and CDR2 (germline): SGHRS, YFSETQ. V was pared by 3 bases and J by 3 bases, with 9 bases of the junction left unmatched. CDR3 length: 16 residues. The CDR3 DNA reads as TGCGCCAGCAGCTCCGCCTCCGGGGGGGCTACAGATACGCAGTATTTT. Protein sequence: CASSSASGGATDTQYF.

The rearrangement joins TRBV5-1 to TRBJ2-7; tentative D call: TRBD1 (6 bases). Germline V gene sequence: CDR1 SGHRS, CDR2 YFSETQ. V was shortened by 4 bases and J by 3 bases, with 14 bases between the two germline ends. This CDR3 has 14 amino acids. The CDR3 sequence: CASSGNRESYEQYF. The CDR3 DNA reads TGCGCCAGCAGCGGGAACAGGGAGAGCTACGAGCAGTACTTC. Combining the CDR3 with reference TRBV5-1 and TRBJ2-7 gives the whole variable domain KAGVTQTPRYLIKTRGQQVTLSCSPISGHRSVSWYQQTPGQGLQFLFEYFSETQRNKGNFPGRFSGRQFSNSRSEMNVSTLELGDSALYLCASSGNRESYEQYFGPGTRLTVT.

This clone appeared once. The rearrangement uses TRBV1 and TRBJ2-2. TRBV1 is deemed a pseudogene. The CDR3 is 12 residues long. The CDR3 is CASSPRAGELFF. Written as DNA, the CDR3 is TGCGCCAGCAGCCCCAGAGCCGGGGAGCTGTTTTTT.

CDR3: CASSYKGRRYGYTF. The CDR3 DNA follows: TGTGCCAGCAGCTACAAGGGGAGGCGTTATGGCTACACCTTC. The chain links TRBV11-3 to TRBJ1-2, with D possibly TRBD1 on 5 matching bases. V lost 4 bases, J lost 5 bases, and 14 bases lay in between. CDR3 length equals 14 residues. The V gene's germline CDR1 is SGHNT and CDR2 YENEEA.

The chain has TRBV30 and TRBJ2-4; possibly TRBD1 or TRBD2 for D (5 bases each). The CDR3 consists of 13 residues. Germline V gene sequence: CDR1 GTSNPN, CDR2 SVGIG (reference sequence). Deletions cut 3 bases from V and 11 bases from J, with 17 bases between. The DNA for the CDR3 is TGTGCCTGGAGCGCGACCGGGACGATATTTCAGTACTTC. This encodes CAWSATGTIFQYF.

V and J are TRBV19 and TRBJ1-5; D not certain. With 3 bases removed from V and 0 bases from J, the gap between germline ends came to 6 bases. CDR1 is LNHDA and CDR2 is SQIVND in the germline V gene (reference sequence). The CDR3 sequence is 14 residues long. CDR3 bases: TGTGCCAGTAGTATGGTCAATAGCAATCAGCCCCAGCATTTT. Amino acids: CASSMVNSNQPQHF.

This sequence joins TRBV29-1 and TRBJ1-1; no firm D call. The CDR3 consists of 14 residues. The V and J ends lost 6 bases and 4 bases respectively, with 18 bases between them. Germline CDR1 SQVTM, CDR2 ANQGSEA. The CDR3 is CSVANGDRSTEAFF. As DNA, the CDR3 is TGCAGCGTGGCGAACGGGGATCGGAGCACTGAAGCTTTCTTT.

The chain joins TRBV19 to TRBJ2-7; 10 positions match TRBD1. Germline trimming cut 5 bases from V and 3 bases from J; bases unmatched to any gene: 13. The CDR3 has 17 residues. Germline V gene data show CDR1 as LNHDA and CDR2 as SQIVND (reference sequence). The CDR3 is CASSLKTTGQGIYEQYF. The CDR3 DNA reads TGTGCCAGTAGTCTTAAAACGACGGGACAGGGGATCTACGAGCAGTACTTC.